The rows below give T cell receptor beta chains drawn from one sample of a study of OX40 agonist ivuxolimab in advanced cancers. Using immunoSEQ multiplex PCR, the repertoire was profiled, and TCRdb retains in-frame clones only, with some absent. Of roughly 70,000 clones listed, around 80% are singletons. The source was CD4+ or CD8+ T cells sorted from blood, collected in a trial of the OX40 agonist ivuxolimab. Receptors originate from an adult with an advanced solid tumor such as melanoma, head and neck, liver or kidney cancer. Both conserved end residues are part of each CDR3. The D gene is left open where the match is weak. Clone size is stated in some rows and not others, as once, few, many or a class when expanded.

j_gene,v_gene,d_gene,abundance,CDR3nt,CDR3aa
TRBJ2-7,TRBV5-1,NA,NA,TGCGCCAGCAGCTTGGGAGGGAGCTCCTACGAGCAGTACTTC,CASSLGGSSYEQYF
TRBJ1-2,TRBV28,NA,NA,TGTGCCAGCAGTTTGACCGGGACGTTTGGCTACACCTTC,CASSLTGTFGYTF
TRBJ2-7,TRBV4-2,NA,NA,TGTGCCAGCAGCCAGGAGCGCGGGGGCCTCGGGGCCTACGAGCAGTACTTC,CASSQERGGLGAYEQYF
TRBJ2-5,TRBV4-1,NA,NA,TGCGCCAGCAGCCGGGCGGGTTTACAAGAGACCCAGTACTTC,CASSRAGLQETQYF
TRBJ2-7,TRBV5-4,NA,NA,TGTGCCAGCAGCTTCACCGGGACACCTTACGAGCAGTACTTC,CASSFTGTPYEQYF
TRBJ2-4,TRBV6-6,NA,NA,TGTGCCAGCAGTCCCCCCGCGGGGGCGGGAAACATTCAGTACTTC,CASSPPAGAGNIQYF
TRBJ2-7,TRBV5-6,TRBD1,NA,TGTGCCAGCAGCTTGGGGACAGGCCGGACCTACGAGCAGTACTTC,CASSLGTGRTYEQYF
TRBJ1-5,TRBV30,TRBD1,NA,TGTGCCTGGGGGGGGACAGGGGGCCAGCCCCAGCATTTT,CAWGGTGGQPQHF
TRBJ1-2,TRBV29-1,TRBD1,NA,TGCAGCGGGTGGGACAGCAGCTATGGCTACACCTTC,CSGWDSSYGYTF
TRBJ1-2,TRBV30,NA,NA,TGTGCCTGGAGTGCGGACACGTTATTAGGCTACACCTTC,CAWSADTLLGYTF
TRBJ1-2,TRBV9,NA,NA,TGTGCCAGCAGCGAGACCCGACAGGACTATGGCTACACCTTC,CASSETRQDYGYTF
TRBJ1-4,TRBV6-1,NA,NA,TGTGCCAGCAGTGAACCGGACAGATTTAATGAAAAACTGTTTTTT,CASSEPDRFNEKLFF
TRBJ2-2,TRBV5-1,NA,NA,TGCGCCAGCAGCTTGGTGTGGGACACCGGGGAGCTGTTTTTT,CASSLVWDTGELFF
TRBJ1-4,TRBV7-9,TRBD1,few,TGTGCCTCCTCGGACAGGAATGAAAAACTGTTTTTT,CASSDRNEKLFF
TRBJ2-1,TRBV7-6,TRBD2,few,TGTGCCAGCAGCTCGGGACTAGTGAGTGAGCAGTTCTTC,CASSSGLVSEQFF
TRBJ1-2,TRBV5-1,TRBD1,NA,TGCGCCAGTTCAAATACGGGACAGGCGATTTTCTATGGCTACACCTTC,CASSNTGQAIFYGYTF
TRBJ2-5,TRBV6-1,NA,NA,TGTGCCAGCAGTTGGGCCCAGTACTTC,CASSWAQYF
TRBJ2-7,TRBV5-6,TRBD1,NA,TGTGCCAGCAGCACCTCTTACACCCGGGACAGGGACAACGAGCAGTACTTC,CASSTSYTRDRDNEQYF
TRBJ2-3,TRBV9,NA,NA,TGTGCCAGCAGCGCCCTCGGGACTAGCACAGATACGCAGTATTTT,CASSALGTSTDTQYF
TRBJ2-7,TRBV7-2,TRBD2,NA,TGTGCCAGCAGCTTAGTCGGGGGGAAATACGAGCAGTACTTC,CASSLVGGKYEQYF
TRBJ1-5,TRBV10-1,NA,NA,TGCGCCAGCAGTGACCCTACAGGGAGCAATCAGCCCCAGCATTTT,CASSDPTGSNQPQHF
TRBJ1-3,TRBV18,TRBD1,few,TGTGCCAGCTCACCAATGGAAAACCGGGACAGTAAATCCACCATATATTTT,CASSPMENRDSKSTIYF
TRBJ2-2,TRBV15,NA,NA,TGTGCCACCAGCAGAGATAGCGTCGGGGAGCTGTTTTTT,CATSRDSVGELFF
TRBJ1-3,TRBV6-5,NA,few,TGTGCCAGCAGGAACAGGGCTGGAAACACCATATATTTT,CASRNRAGNTIYF
TRBJ2-7,TRBV6-6,NA,NA,TGTGCCAGCAGTGGGGGGGGACAGGTAGGCCGTCAGTACTTC,CASSGGGQVGRQYF
TRBJ2-1,TRBV19,NA,NA,TGTGCCAGTAGTAGGGGGCGGGGGAATGAGCAGTTCTTC,CASSRGRGNEQFF
TRBJ2-1,TRBV7-9,TRBD2,NA,TGTGCCAGCAAGCGGACTAGCGGGGATGGTGAGCAGTTCTTC,CASKRTSGDGEQFF
TRBJ2-2,TRBV6-6,NA,NA,TGTGCCAGCAGTCAGCATAGCGGGGAGCTGTTTTTT,CASSQHSGELFF
TRBJ1-3,TRBV18,NA,NA,TGTGCCAGCTCACCAAAGGGGCCGTCTGGTGGAAACACCATATATTTT,CASSPKGPSGGNTIYF
TRBJ1-2,TRBV6-1,NA,NA,TGTGCCAGCAGTGAATATAGGACAGATTATGGCTACACCTTC,CASSEYRTDYGYTF
TRBJ1-4,TRBV30,NA,NA,TGTGCCTGGAGTGTCTTCGGGCGAGAAAAACTGTTTTTT,CAWSVFGREKLFF
TRBJ2-5,TRBV2,TRBD1,NA,TGTGCCAGCAACCGACAGGGGACACAGACCCAGTACTTC,CASNRQGTQTQYF
TRBJ2-7,TRBV6-1,NA,NA,TGTGCCAGCAGTCAGGGTCAGGAGCAGTACTTC,CASSQGQEQYF
TRBJ1-5,TRBV4-2,NA,few,TGTGCCAGCAGCCAAGGGAATCAGCCCCAGCATTTT,CASSQGNQPQHF
TRBJ1-4,TRBV30,TRBD1,once,TGTGCCTGGAGTGTTACAGGGGCGGGAGGGAAACTGTTTTTT,CAWSVTGAGGKLFF
TRBJ1-2,TRBV27,TRBD1,NA,TGTGCCAGCAGTCTGGGCCGGGACAGGGGGCTAAGGGATGGCTACACCTTC,CASSLGRDRGLRDGYTF
TRBJ2-5,TRBV7-2,NA,NA,TGTGCCAGCAGCCGACCGGGACTGCAAGAGACCCAGTACTTC,CASSRPGLQETQYF
TRBJ2-7,TRBV6-5,TRBD1,NA,TGTGCCAGCAGGCCGGGACAGGGGGCCGGAGAGCAGTACTTC,CASRPGQGAGEQYF
TRBJ1-2,TRBV19,TRBD1,NA,TGTGCCAGTAGTATGGAGGGGGCGCGATTCGACTATGGCTACACCTTC,CASSMEGARFDYGYTF
TRBJ2-4,TRBV18,TRBD1,NA,TGTGCCAGCTCACCACCGTCGAGACAGGGGGGCAAAAACATTCAGTACTTC,CASSPPSRQGGKNIQYF
TRBJ2-1,TRBV10-3,NA,once,TGTGCCATCAGTGGGAAGGGCGGGGCAGAGCAGTTCTTC,CAISGKGGAEQFF
TRBJ1-2,TRBV5-6,NA,NA,TGTGCCAGCAGCGCGAACTATGGCTACACCTTC,CASSANYGYTF
TRBJ2-7,TRBV10-3,TRBD1,NA,TGTGCCATCAGTGAGGGACAGGCCAACAAGGATGGGCAGTACTTC,CAISEGQANKDGQYF
TRBJ2-7,TRBV18,NA,NA,TGTGCCAGCTCACGTGAGGTGGGCGCTGATTACGAGCAGTACTTC,CASSREVGADYEQYF
TRBJ1-1,TRBV5-1,TRBD1,NA,TGCGCCAGCAGCGACCCGGACAGGGCCACTGAAGCTTTCTTT,CASSDPDRATEAFF
TRBJ2-5,TRBV11-2,NA,NA,TGTGCCAGCAGCTTTTCCCTAGCGACAAGAGAGACCCAGTACTTC,CASSFSLATRETQYF
TRBJ2-1,TRBV6-5,NA,NA,TGTGCCAGCAGTCGGATTGGGGGTGAGCAGTTCTTC,CASSRIGGEQFF
TRBJ1-6,TRBV7-9,TRBD1,NA,TGTGCCGGAAAGGCGACAGGGGGGCGTTCACCCCTCCACTTT,CAGKATGGRSPLHF
TRBJ1-2,TRBV5-4,NA,NA,TGTGCCAGCACCCTTTTCACCGTCCAGTGGGGCTACACCTTC,CASTLFTVQWGYTF
TRBJ1-2,TRBV27,TRBD1,NA,TGTGCCAGCAAGAGACAGGGAACAGCCTATGGCTACACCTTC,CASKRQGTAYGYTF
TRBJ1-6,TRBV30,TRBD1,once,TGTGCCTCACCAAGGACAGGGCCGGCCGCTAATTCACCCCTCCACTTT,CASPRTGPAANSPLHF
TRBJ1-3,TRBV5-1,NA,NA,TGCGCCAGCAGCTTCGGGGGATCAGGAAACACCATATATTTT,CASSFGGSGNTIYF
TRBJ2-2,TRBV19,NA,NA,TGTGCCAGTAGTGTACTACAGGGACAAAGCACCGGGGAGCTGTTTTTT,CASSVLQGQSTGELFF
TRBJ2-5,TRBV7-2,TRBD1,few,TGTGCCAGCAGCATTACAGGGGGCCTAGGGGAGACCCAGTACTTC,CASSITGGLGETQYF
TRBJ1-2,TRBV19,NA,once,TGTGCCAGTAGTGTCCCCGGGATTAACTATGGCTACACCTTC,CASSVPGINYGYTF
TRBJ1-2,TRBV30,NA,NA,TGTGCCTGGAGTGTAGGGGGATTCTATGGCTACACCTTC,CAWSVGGFYGYTF
TRBJ2-2,TRBV7-9,NA,few,TGTGCCAGCAGCTTAGTGTCCGGGGAGCTGTTTTTT,CASSLVSGELFF
TRBJ2-3,TRBV29-1,NA,NA,TGCAGCGGGGGGGTGCGAGGCACAGATACGCAGTATTTT,CSGGVRGTDTQYF
TRBJ1-5,TRBV28,NA,NA,TGTGCCAGCAGTTTACGGCCCAATAACGGCAATCAGCCCCAGCATTTT,CASSLRPNNGNQPQHF